Shown below are 18 T cell receptor beta chains from a single sample sequenced in a study of T cells after posttransplantation cyclophosphamide. Treatment was busulfan-fludarabine conditioning, a marrow graft, and cyclophosphamide on days +3 and +4. Produced via immunoSEQ multiplex PCR; TCRdb's table is partial and in-frame only. The repertoire consists of 6,000 to 8,000 clones, none detected only once. The sample here was PBMCs, taken after an allogeneic stem cell transplant with post-transplant cyclophosphamide. These receptor sequences come from a young adult male patient who received an allogeneic stem cell transplant from an unrelated donor, was CMV-positive, and had acute and chronic GVHD. The graft donor may have given rise to some T cells.

By sample share, this clone is medium-sized. V is TRBV7-9 and J is TRBJ2-7; unclear D gene. This CDR3 spans 12 amino acids. The V gene's germline CDR1 is SEHNR and CDR2 FQNEAQ (reference sequence). Between the trimmed V and J ends, which lost 5 bases and 3 bases, there was a span of 8 bases. CDR3 region: CASSPTDYEQYF. As DNA, the CDR3 is TGTGCCAGCAGCCCTACAGACTACGAGCAGTACTTC.

This clone was found many times. The chain has TRBV7-3 and TRBJ1-1; the match to TRBD1 covers 11 bases. The V and J ends lost 4 bases and 4 bases, in that order; junction bases with no gene match: 8. CDR1 SGHTA and CDR2 FQGTGA come from the germline V gene. The CDR3 is made up of 16 amino acids. The CDR3 nucleotides read TGTGCCAGCAGCTCACACTCCGGGACAGGGGGCACTGAAGCTTTCTTT. Its translation: CASSSHSGTGGTEAFF. The whole variable domain, filled in from reference TRBV7-3 and TRBJ1-1, reads GAGVSQTPSNKVTEKGKYVELRCDPISGHTALYWYRQSLGQGPEFLIYFQGTGAADDSGLPNDRFFAVRPEGSVSTLKIQRTERGDSAVYLCASSSHSGTGGTEAFFGQGTRLTVV.

This clone has ten or more counts. The V gene is TRBV18, the J gene TRBJ2-2, with D tentatively TRBD1 (5 bases). The CDR3 sequence is 16 residues long. Germline V gives CDR1 KGHSH, CDR2 LQKENI. Trimming left V 3 bases short and J 5 bases short, with 16 bases between. This CDR3 is CASSPRNTGDTGELFF. The CDR3, as DNA: TGTGCCAGCTCACCGAGGAATACAGGTGATACCGGGGAGCTGTTTTTT.

At least ten counts were recorded for this clone. The CDR3 sequence is CASSFGGSGNQPQHF. The CDR3 bases are TGTGCCAGCAGTTTTGGCGGATCTGGCAATCAGCCCCAGCATTTT. The chain has TRBV12-3 or TRBV12-4 and TRBJ1-5; unclear D gene. V lost 3 bases and J 2 bases, leaving 11 bases between the germline ends. This CDR3 is 15 amino acids long.

The J gene is TRBJ2-5, the V gene TRBV11-3; TRBD2 matches at 13 bases. The trim removed 6 bases at V and 1 base at J, leaving 5 bases unmatched. This CDR3 region has 16 residues. Germline values: CDR1 SGHNT, CDR2 YENEEA. CDR3 coding DNA: TGTGCCAGCAGAAACCGACTAGCGGGAGGCCAAGAGACCCAGTACTTC. Its protein product is CASRNRLAGGQETQYF.

There are many counts of this clone. This chain uses TRBV14 with TRBJ1-2, with D maybe TRBD1 (6 bases). Trimming left V 3 bases short and J 5 bases short, with 10 bases between. The germline gives CDR1 SGHDN, CDR2 FVKESK. CDR3 length: 13 amino acids. The DNA for the CDR3 is TGTGCCAGCAGCCAGGGGGCTCGGTATGGCTACACCTTC. Its translation: CASSQGARYGYTF.

The CDR3 DNA reads TGTGCCAGCAGCCGGGTACTGGACAGGCGAAGCACAGATACGCAGTATTTT. Its translation is CASSRVLDRRSTDTQYF. V usage is TRBV5-6 and J usage is TRBJ2-3; TRBD1 matches 7 bases. With V trimmed by 4 bases and J by 0 bases, 11 bases remained unmatched. The CDR3 spans 17 residues. Looked up from germline, CDR1 is SGHDT and CDR2 is YYEEEE. Based on the CDR3 plus reference TRBV5-6 and TRBJ2-3, the full variable domain is DAGVTQSPTHLIKTRGQQVTLRCSPKSGHDTVSWYQQALGQGPQFIFQYYEEEERQRGNFPDRFSGHQFPNYSSELNVNALLLGDSALYLCASSRVLDRRSTDTQYFGPGTRLTVL.

At least ten counts were recorded for this clone. CDR3 residues: CASSSPRGYEQYF. As DNA, the CDR3 is TGTGCCAGCAGTTCCCCACGGGGGTACGAGCAGTACTTC. J is TRBJ2-7 and V is TRBV11-3; weak D call: TRBD2 (6 bases). Germline loops: CDR1 SGHNT, CDR2 YENEEA. The CDR3 is 13 amino acids. The V and J ends lost 6 bases and 4 bases respectively, with 13 bases between them.

This clone was seen ten or more times. The CDR3: CASTSGGNQPQHF. In DNA form, the CDR3 reads TGCGCCAGCACCTCAGGGGGAAATCAGCCCCAGCATTTT. The rearrangement uses TRBV23-1 and TRBJ1-5; 7 positions match TRBD1. TRBV23-1 is designated an ORF whose function remains uncertain. With V trimmed by 7 bases and J by 4 bases, 4 bases remained unmatched. The CDR3 is 13 amino acids.

This clone was counted many times. The chain couples TRBV28 to TRBJ2-7, with D tentatively TRBD1 (6 bases). Germline V gene data show CDR1 as MDHEN and CDR2 as SYDVKM. The CDR3 length is 17 residues. V lost 0 bases, J lost 0 bases, and 15 bases lay in between. The CDR3 sequence: CASSLWSPEDSSYEQYF. The CDR3, as DNA: TGTGCCAGCAGTTTATGGAGCCCTGAGGACAGCTCCTACGAGCAGTACTTC.

This clone was detected ten times or more. This chain uses TRBV5-1 with TRBJ1-1; D is perhaps TRBD1 (5 bases). This CDR3 region has 13 residues. V shed 7 bases and J shed 5 bases, with 15 bases lying between them. Germline values: CDR1 SGHRS, CDR2 YFSETQ. The CDR3 sequence: CASAGTGGTEAFF. The DNA of the CDR3 is TGCGCCAGCGCTGGGACGGGGGGAACTGAAGCTTTCTTT.

The table lists this clone with many counts. The chain employs TRBV2 and TRBJ2-2; 11 positions match TRBD2. V was pared by 8 bases and J by 2 bases, with 10 bases of the junction left unmatched. This CDR3 has 17 amino acids. The germline gives CDR1 SNHLY, CDR2 FYNNEI. CDR3 loop: CASGVIAGGLNTGELFF. DNA for the CDR3: TGTGCCAGCGGGGTGATAGCGGGGGGGTTAAACACCGGGGAGCTGTTTTTT.

At least ten counts were recorded for this clone. The chain recombines TRBV4-1 with TRBJ1-2; no definite D call. The CDR3 is 14 residues long. CDR1 is MGHRA, CDR2 YSYEKL, per germline. Trimming left V 8 bases short and J 8 bases short, with 21 bases between. CDR3 amino acids: CASQTGLWTGGYTF. The CDR3 region has the DNA TGCGCCAGCCAAACCGGCCTGTGGACTGGAGGCTACACCTTC.

This clone was observed at least ten times. V usage is TRBV11-2 and J usage is TRBJ2-3, with 11 positions matching TRBD2. The CDR3 totals 15 residues. Trimming at V came to 3 bases and at J to 6 bases, leaving 5 bases not matched to a gene. Germline V gene data show CDR1 as SGHAT and CDR2 as FQNNGV. In nucleotides, the CDR3 is TGTGCCAGCAGCTTTAGCGGGGGGGCCAAGGATACGCAGTATTTT. As protein: CASSFSGGAKDTQYF.

This clone was counted many times. The chain carries TRBV5-4 and TRBJ2-2; 13 bases fit TRBD2. The ends lost 4 bases at V and 7 bases at J; junction bases unmatched: 10. The length of the CDR3 is 17 residues. Germline assignment: CDR1 SGHNT and CDR2 YYREEE (reference sequence). The CDR3 loop reads CASSQPGLAGLGGELFF. The CDR3 DNA reads TGTGCCAGCAGCCAACCGGGACTAGCGGGGCTAGGCGGGGAGCTGTTTTTT.

This clone showed up many times. This chain joins TRBV10-3 and TRBJ2-4; 12 nucleotides line up with TRBD2. The V and J ends lost 2 bases and 6 bases, in that order; junction bases with no gene match: 8. The CDR3 is 17 amino acids. Germline V lookup: CDR1 ENHRY, CDR2 SYGVKD. CDR3 bases: TGTGCCATCAGTGAGCTCCTAGCGGGAGGGCCGAGAAACATTCAGTACTTC. Amino acid sequence: CAISELLAGGPRNIQYF.

There are many counts of this clone. V gene TRBV7-9 combines with J gene TRBJ2-7; 12 nucleotides match TRBD1. Germline V gene lookup returns CDR1 SEHNR and CDR2 FQNEAQ (reference sequence). CDR3 length: 16 residues. After removal of 3 bases from V and 4 bases from J, the junction contained 7 bases not matched to a gene. CDR3 bases: TGTGCCAGCAGCTTCCGGGACAGGGGGCCTTCATACGAGCAGTACTTC. Protein sequence: CASSFRDRGPSYEQYF.

This clone is deemed medium-sized. The chain uses TRBV6-2 or TRBV6-3 and TRBJ2-1; 9 bases line up with TRBD2. The V gene's germline CDR1 is MNHEY and CDR2 SVGEGT. With V trimmed by 1 base and J by 7 bases, 8 bases remained unmatched. The CDR3 totals 16 residues. CDR3: CASSYLRLAEGNEQFF. The CDR3 bases are TGTGCCAGCAGTTACTTGCGACTAGCGGAGGGAAATGAGCAGTTCTTC.